Listed below are T cell receptor beta chains from one sample, sequenced in a study of response to subunit inactivated influenza vaccine. TCRdb fed the RT-PCR reads into MiXCR, producing one record per CDR3 protein. The data contain roughly 570,000 distinct CDR3 sequences, less than 15% of them singletons. The sample consisted of PBMCs from blood, taken roughly 12 days after vaccination. These receptors all come from a man aged 45-65 years who received an inactivated influenza vaccine. Each CDR3 is given with its conserved first and last residue. A D gene is named only where the DNA matches it firmly. The size of a clone is reported for some rows only, either as once, few or many, or as a class for expanded clones.

size	V	J	D	DNA	CDR3
few	TRBV4-1	TRBJ2-7	.	TGCGCCAGCAGCCAAGCCGCCCATACCGTGGATATTATCTACGAGCAGTACTTC	CASSQAAHTVDIIYEQYF
many	TRBV12-3/TRBV12-4	TRBJ2-5	.	TGTGCCAGCAGTTCGACAGGTCACCAAGAGACCCAGTACTTC	CASSSTGHQETQYF
few	TRBV4-3	TRBJ2-3	TRBD2	TGCGCCAGCAGCCAAGATAAACTAGCGGGAGGGGAAATAGATACGCAGTATTTT	CASSQDKLAGGEIDTQYF
few	TRBV7-8	TRBJ2-1	TRBD2	TGTGCCAGCAATGAGATAGGACTAGCTTACAATGAGCAGTTCTTC	CASNEIGLAYNEQFF
few	TRBV20-1	TRBJ2-5	TRBD1	TGCAGTGCTAGAGATGCAGGGGGCCGAGAGACCCAGTACTTC	CSARDAGGRETQYF
.	TRBV7-2	TRBJ1-1	.	TGTGCCAGCAGCCCAACCTACAGGAACACTGAAGCTTTCTTT	CASSPTYRNTEAFF
.	TRBV15	TRBJ2-1	.	TGTGCCACCAAGGTAGGGCCTGGAGGGAATGAGCAGTTCTTC	CATKVGPGGNEQFF
.	TRBV5-1	TRBJ2-5	TRBD1	TGCGCCAGCAGACGGGACAGGGGACAGGCAGAGACCCAGTACTTC	CASRRDRGQAETQYF
.	TRBV13	TRBJ2-3	.	TGTGCCAGCAGGGCTGGTTTTGATACGCAGTATTTT	CASRAGFDTQYF
few	TRBV5-1	TRBJ2-3	.	TGCGCCAGCAGCTTGGTGAGCCAGGGGTTCACAGATACGCAGTATTTT	CASSLVSQGFTDTQYF
few	TRBV15	TRBJ2-2	TRBD1	TGTGCCACCAGCGCTCCGGGGGTGGACAGGGACGACACCGGGGAGCTGTTTTTT	CATSAPGVDRDDTGELFF
.	TRBV7-4	TRBJ1-3	.	TGTGCCCCCAAAAGGGGTTCAGGAAACACCATATATTTT	CAPKRGSGNTIYF
.	TRBV5-1	TRBJ2-7	.	TGCGCCAGCAGCTTGTATGGCCCAAGCTCCTACGAGCAGTACTTC	CASSLYGPSSYEQYF
few	TRBV20-1	TRBJ2-3	TRBD2	TGCAGTGCTAGAAAAACTAGCGGATACACAGATACGCAGTATTTT	CSARKTSGYTDTQYF
few	TRBV20-1	TRBJ1-4	.	TGCAGTGCTAGAGACTCGAGTTCCTTTAATGAAAAACTGTTTTTT	CSARDSSSFNEKLFF
few	TRBV15	TRBJ2-1	.	TGTGCCACCAGCAGAGATCTTAACAGTTGGGATGAGCAGTTCTTC	CATSRDLNSWDEQFF
.	TRBV4-3	TRBJ2-7	.	TGCGCCAGCAGCCCCACTACAGGGCGCTACGAGCAGTACTTC	CASSPTTGRYEQYF